This T cell receptor beta chain comes out of a study of cytomegalovirus exposure and HLA in healthy donors. Amplification used 60 Vbeta primers and 13 Jbeta primers. Generated by immunoSEQ multiplex PCR, the TCRdb table keeps only in-frame clones and is missing some. The sample records roughly 200,000 clones, about 77% being singletons. The CDR3 covers 13 residues. Germline V lookup: CDR1 SGHTA, CDR2 FQGTGA. The ends were cut back, 0 bases at V and 7 bases at J, with 7 bases in the middle. The chain has TRBV7-3 and TRBJ2-1; TRBD2 might be the D (5 bases). This receptor was taken from a woman aged 25-40 years in good health and CMV-seropositive. Sequencing used PBMCs. The CDR3 is CASSLTRGNEQFF. Here the CDR3 DNA reads TGTGCCAGCAGCTTAACTAGAGGGAATGAGCAGTTCTTC.